This is a list of T cell receptor beta chains from one sample in a study of blood T cell repertoires in COVID-19. TCRdb's table, derived via immunoSEQ multiplex PCR, lists solely in-frame clones and lacks some. This table has hundreds of thousands of clones, less than 90% appearing once. Input material: peripheral blood. The source of these receptors is a woman between 65 and 79 years old with COVID-19, enrolled during active disease. CDR3s include the opening cysteine and the closing phenylalanine or tryptophan. A D gene is named only where the DNA matches it firmly. Size values are once, few and many counts, or a class for expanded clones, and some rows have none.

j_gene | v_gene | abundance | d_gene | CDR3nt | CDR3aa
TRBJ2-5 | TRBV6-6 | NA | TRBD1 | TGTGCCAGCAGTTTGAACAGGGGGCAGGGAGAGACCCAGTACTTC | CASSLNRGQGETQYF
TRBJ1-1 | TRBV6-5 | NA | NA | TGTGCCAGCACCTCGGCGGGGCTGAACACTGAAGCTTTCTTT | CASTSAGLNTEAFF
TRBJ2-2 | TRBV5-1 | NA | TRBD1 | TGCGCCAGCAGCTACTCAGGGGGAGCGAACACCGGGGAGCTGTTTTTT | CASSYSGGANTGELFF
TRBJ2-4 | TRBV5-8 | NA | TRBD2 | TGTGCCAGCGGAAGCGGGGCCTACCAAACTGTAGGGATTCAGTACTTC | CASGSGAYQTVGIQYF
TRBJ1-2 | TRBV5-1 | NA | NA | TGCGCCAGCAGCTACGGGGGGCAAGAAGGCTACACCTTC | CASSYGGQEGYTF
TRBJ1-6 | TRBV5-1 | NA | NA | TGCGCCAGCAGCTTGCAGGGGACGCGCAATTCACCCCTCCACTTT | CASSLQGTRNSPLHF
TRBJ1-2 | TRBV24-1 | NA | NA | TGTGCCACCAGTGATCCGGGACAACGAGGAGGCTACACCTTC | CATSDPGQRGGYTF
TRBJ2-1 | TRBV5-1 | NA | NA | TGCGCCAGCAGCTTAACAGGCGCGGATCTGTTCTTC | CASSLTGADLFF
TRBJ2-3 | TRBV7-2 | NA | TRBD2 | TGTGCCAGCAGCTTAGTCGCTAGCGGGGCCACCGTAGATACGCAGTATTTT | CASSLVASGATVDTQYF
TRBJ2-1 | TRBV25-1 | NA | TRBD1 | TGTGCCAGCAGTGATGACAGGGCCAATGAGCAGTTCTTC | CASSDDRANEQFF
TRBJ1-1 | TRBV19 | NA | NA | TGTGCCAGTAGTACTACGGGGAACACTGAAGCTTTCTTT | CASSTTGNTEAFF
TRBJ1-2 | TRBV10-3 | NA | NA | TGTGCCATCAGTGAAGGGGCAGAATCCAACTTC | CAISEGAESNF
TRBJ1-2 | TRBV9 | NA | NA | TGTGCCAGCAGCGTAGCTCCGGAGGTTAACTATGGCTACACCTTC | CASSVAPEVNYGYTF
TRBJ2-3 | TRBV10-2 | NA | TRBD2 | TGCGCCAGCAGTGAGTCCCGGACTAGCGGGAGCAGCACAGATACGCAGTATTTT | CASSESRTSGSSTDTQYF
TRBJ2-5 | TRBV7-9 | NA | TRBD1 | TGTGCCAGCAGCCCACGATCGGACAGGGTCGGAGAGACCCAGTACTTC | CASSPRSDRVGETQYF
TRBJ1-1 | TRBV5-6 | NA | NA | TGTGCCAGCAGCTTGTTACAGCCCCTGAACACTGAAGCTTTCTTT | CASSLLQPLNTEAFF
TRBJ1-1 | TRBV12-1 | NA | NA | TGTGCCAGCAGCTTCAGGGGACAGCCGAACACTGAAGCTTTCTTT | CASSFRGQPNTEAFF
TRBJ2-5 | TRBV27 | NA | TRBD2 | TGTGCCAGCAGTTTATCGGGACTAGCGGGACTGCCTGAGACCCAGTACTTC | CASSLSGLAGLPETQYF
TRBJ2-7 | TRBV14 | NA | TRBD2 | TGTGCCAGCAGCATACTAGCGGGGGGAGTCGAGCAGTACTTC | CASSILAGGVEQYF
TRBJ2-2 | TRBV11-2 | NA | TRBD1 | TGTGCCAGCAGCCGAGACAGGGGGCACACCGGGGAGCTGTTTTTT | CASSRDRGHTGELFF
TRBJ2-1 | TRBV14 | few | TRBD2 | TGTGCCAGCAGCCAAGTGGGGGGACTAGCGGGGTACTTCTCCTACAATGAGCAGTTCTTC | CASSQVGGLAGYFSYNEQFF
TRBJ1-1 | TRBV5-1 | NA | NA | TGCGCCAGCAGCTTGGGGCCGGGTGAGGGAGCTTTCTTT | CASSLGPGEGAFF
TRBJ2-2 | TRBV28 | NA | NA | TGTGCCAGCTCAACCGGGGAGCTGTTTTTT | CASSTGELFF
TRBJ1-4 | TRBV5-8 | NA | NA | TGTGCCAGCCTGCGGGGTGCTAATGAAAAACTGTTTTTT | CASLRGANEKLFF
TRBJ1-5 | TRBV2 | few | NA | TGTGCCAGCAGTGCGCAGGGGCGAAGCAATCAGCCCCAGCATTTT | CASSAQGRSNQPQHF
TRBJ2-1 | TRBV11-3 | NA | TRBD2 | TGTGCCAGCAGCTCAGGGGCCGGGACTAGCGGGGGTAGGCGATACAATGAGCAGTTCTTC | CASSSGAGTSGGRRYNEQFF
TRBJ1-5 | TRBV3-1/TRBV3-2 | NA | NA | TGTGCCAGCAGCCAACAAGGGGTTAGCAATCAGCCCCAGCATTTT | CASSQQGVSNQPQHF
TRBJ1-3 | TRBV28 | NA | NA | TGTGCCAGCACTGCCGCGGAGGCCACCATATATTTT | CASTAAEATIYF
TRBJ2-1 | TRBV7-6 | NA | TRBD1 | TGTGCCAGCAGCTCTCTAACAGGGGTAGGGTACAATGAGCAGTTCTTC | CASSSLTGVGYNEQFF
TRBJ1-2 | TRBV7-2 | few | TRBD1 | TGTGCCAGCAGCTTGGACAGGGCTGGCTACACCTTC | CASSLDRAGYTF
TRBJ2-7 | TRBV7-8 | NA | NA | TGTGCCAGCAGCTTAGCGGGGAGCTCCTACGAGCAGTACTTC | CASSLAGSSYEQYF
TRBJ2-3 | TRBV5-1 | once | TRBD2 | TGCGCCAGCAGCTTAGGAGCGGGGGGAACAGATACGCAGTATTTT | CASSLGAGGTDTQYF
TRBJ1-2 | TRBV24-1 | once | TRBD1 | TGTGCCACCAGTGCCTCGGACAGGGGGCAAGGCTACACCTTC | CATSASDRGQGYTF
TRBJ2-7 | TRBV19 | NA | NA | TGTGCCAGTAGCAAGGGGGTCATGTCCTACGAGCAGTACTTC | CASSKGVMSYEQYF
TRBJ1-2 | TRBV7-2 | NA | NA | TGTGCCAGCAGCTTAGACGGAGCTAACTATGGCTACACCTTC | CASSLDGANYGYTF
TRBJ2-1 | TRBV10-3 | NA | TRBD2 | TGTGCCATCAGTGAGTCCCAGCGGGGGGGGAATGATGAGCAGTTCTTC | CAISESQRGGNDEQFF
TRBJ2-7 | TRBV24-1 | NA | TRBD2 | TGTGCCACCAGTGATCCTCGGACTAGCCTCAACGAGCAGTACTTC | CATSDPRTSLNEQYF
TRBJ2-6 | TRBV29-1 | NA | TRBD1 | TGCAGCGCCGGGACAGGGTTTATATCTGGGGCCAACGTCCTGACTTTC | CSAGTGFISGANVLTF
TRBJ2-3 | TRBV18 | NA | NA | TGTGCCAGCTCACCACTGGACAGTTTCACAGATACGCAGTATTTT | CASSPLDSFTDTQYF
TRBJ1-1 | TRBV6-9 | NA | TRBD1 | TGTGCCAGCAGTTCACCGGGACAGAAGAACACTGAAGCTTTCTTT | CASSSPGQKNTEAFF
TRBJ2-1 | TRBV27 | NA | TRBD2 | TGTGCCAGCAGTTTATATTCCGGGGGGGCCAGTGGTGAGCAGTTCTTC | CASSLYSGGASGEQFF
TRBJ1-4 | TRBV7-2 | NA | TRBD1 | TGTGCCAGCAGCTCTACAGGGGTGACTAATGAAAAACTGTTTTTT | CASSSTGVTNEKLFF
TRBJ1-2 | TRBV28 | NA | NA | TGTGCCAGCACTGCCCTCGGGCCCCGGGGTGGCTACACCTTC | CASTALGPRGGYTF
TRBJ2-3 | TRBV11-2 | NA | TRBD1 | TGTGCCAGCAGCCCCGAGGACAGGGGCACAGATACGCAGTATTTT | CASSPEDRGTDTQYF
TRBJ1-2 | TRBV7-2 | NA | TRBD1 | TGTGCCAGCAGCCATCCGTTGGGACAGGGGGGTGGCTACACCTTC | CASSHPLGQGGGYTF
TRBJ1-1 | TRBV7-2 | once | NA | TGTGCCAGCAACCAGGGGATAACGAACACTGAAGCTTTCTTT | CASNQGITNTEAFF
TRBJ2-1 | TRBV24-1 | NA | NA | TGTGCCACCAGCCAGCCGCACGGGGGAATTTTCAATGAGCAGTTCTTC | CATSQPHGGIFNEQFF
TRBJ1-2 | TRBV7-9 | NA | NA | TGTGCCAGCAGCTTAGAGGGGGACACGCCTAACTATGGCTACACCTTC | CASSLEGDTPNYGYTF
TRBJ2-2 | TRBV5-1 | NA | NA | TGCGCCAGCAGAGGGACTTCGGACACCTGGGGCACCGGGGAGCTGTTTTTT | CASRGTSDTWGTGELFF
TRBJ1-2 | TRBV24-1 | NA | TRBD1 | TGTGCCACCAGTGATTCCGGGACAGGGGGCGGCTATGGCTACACCTTC | CATSDSGTGGGYGYTF
TRBJ1-4 | TRBV2 | NA | TRBD1 | TGTGCCAGCAGACGGACAGGGGGCTTCGTGACTAATGAAAAACTGTTTTTT | CASRRTGGFVTNEKLFF
TRBJ2-3 | TRBV30 | NA | TRBD2 | TGTGCCTGGAGTCAACTAACTAGCGTAACAGATACGCAGTATTTT | CAWSQLTSVTDTQYF
TRBJ2-5 | TRBV6-2/TRBV6-3 | NA | NA | TGTGCCAGCAGTCGGGGAATGGAGACCCAGTACTTC | CASSRGMETQYF
TRBJ2-3 | TRBV6-5 | NA | TRBD1 | TGTGCCAGCAAAGACAGGGGGCCAGATACGCAGTATTTT | CASKDRGPDTQYF
TRBJ1-1 | TRBV7-2 | NA | TRBD1 | TGTGCCAGCAGCTTGGGCCGGACAGGGGGCGCGTCAGTAGCTTTCTTT | CASSLGRTGGASVAFF
TRBJ2-7 | TRBV24-1 | NA | NA | TGTGCCACCAGTGACTCTCTATCAAACTCCTACGAGCAGTACTTC | CATSDSLSNSYEQYF
TRBJ1-1 | TRBV6-5 | NA | NA | TGTGCCAGCACGCCAGGGGTCCTGAACACTGAAGCTTTCTTT | CASTPGVLNTEAFF